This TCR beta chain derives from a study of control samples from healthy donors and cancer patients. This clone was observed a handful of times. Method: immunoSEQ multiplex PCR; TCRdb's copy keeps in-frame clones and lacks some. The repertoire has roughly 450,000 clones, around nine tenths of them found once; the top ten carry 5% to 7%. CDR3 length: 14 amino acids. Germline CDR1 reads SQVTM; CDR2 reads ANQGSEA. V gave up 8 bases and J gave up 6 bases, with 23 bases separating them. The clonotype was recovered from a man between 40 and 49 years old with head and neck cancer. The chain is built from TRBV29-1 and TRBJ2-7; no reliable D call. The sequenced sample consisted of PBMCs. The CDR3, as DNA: TGCAGCTCCAAAGTTTCGTTCCCCGCTGCCGAGCAGTACTTC. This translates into CSSKVSFPAAEQYF.